Listed below are T cell receptor beta chains from one sample, sequenced in a study of spatial heterogeneity in lung cancer. TCRdb used MiXCR to reprocess the 5' RACE reads, holding one entry per CDR3 protein. The sample includes about 61,000 distinct CDR3 sequences, approximately 6% seen only once; the top ten take over 12%. Sequencing used PBMCs, obtained at surgery. The source of these receptors is a female donor with early-stage non-small cell lung cancer. The CDR3 runs from the conserved cysteine through the conserved F or W. Clone size, where shown, is once, few, many, or a class for clones that have expanded.

CDR3 length,V gene,J gene,clone size,CDR3 protein
14,TRBV12-3/TRBV12-4,TRBJ2-4,many,CASSSLGDRGIQYF
13,TRBV4-2,TRBJ2-4,NA,CASSQDEGDIQYF
16,TRBV24-1,TRBJ2-3,NA,CATRTASGSSADTQYF
13,TRBV15,TRBJ1-2,few,CATANGQGDGYTF
14,TRBV20-1,TRBJ1-5,many,CSASIGGSNQPQHF
13,TRBV28,TRBJ1-1,many,CASSFPAGGRAFF
14,TRBV29-1,TRBJ1-5,many,CSVGETGSNQPQHF
14,TRBV10-3,TRBJ1-1,many,CAAKRQGDSTEAFF
16,TRBV14,TRBJ2-7,many,CASSQLSWDKTYEQYF
16,TRBV2,TRBJ2-7,NA,CASNFGGVAEAGEQYF
15,TRBV7-9,TRBJ2-1,few,CASSPAGTSYNEQFF
12,TRBV12-3/TRBV12-4,TRBJ1-1,many,CASTREGTEAFF
12,TRBV28,TRBJ2-3,NA,CASSPVMDTQYF
15,TRBV5-1,TRBJ2-3,NA,CASSQDGDITDTQYF
11,TRBV7-9,TRBJ1-1,NA,CASSDLNEAFF
16,TRBV27,TRBJ2-3,NA,CASSSRLTGNTDTQYF
14,TRBV28,TRBJ2-1,many,CASSFIRTVNEQFF
14,TRBV5-1,TRBJ2-2,many,CASSTGQGTGELFF
15,TRBV11-3,TRBJ2-1,many,CASSSGTGAYNEQFF
13,TRBV3-1,TRBJ2-1,NA,CASSQVREEGQFF
17,TRBV7-6,TRBJ2-2,many,CASSRTGGASNTGELFF
13,TRBV29-1,TRBJ2-7,NA,CSVCSGPGSEQYF